The 10 T cell receptor beta chains given below trace back to one sample, sequenced in a study of post-analysis software for immune sequencing data. Study-wide results and caveats: TRBV5-6, TRBV5-1 and TRBV20-1 were among a few TRBV segments more frequent in patients than controls.

Their specific antigens are unknown. Sequencing libraries made from TCR beta cDNA carried unique molecular identifiers. One entry per CDR3 protein results from TCRdb running MiXCR on the PCR reads. The sample contains 700,000 to 800,000 distinct CDR3 sequences, 30% of which appear only once. Material for sequencing was blood. The origin of the receptors is a girl between 5 and 17 years old with multiple sclerosis.

The chain joins TRBV5-1 to TRBJ2-3; TRBD2 matches 8 bases. Unmatched junction bases numbered 4, after V lost 4 bases and J lost 0 bases. The CDR3 totals 15 residues. Per the germline V gene, CDR1 is SGHRS and CDR2 is YFSETQ. The DNA for the CDR3 is TGCGCCAGCAGCGATAGCGGGGAGAGCACAGATACGCAGTATTTT. Translated: CASSDSGESTDTQYF.

This rearrangement joins TRBV27 to TRBJ1-2; D unresolved. V was shortened by 5 bases and J by 7 bases, with 14 bases between the two germline ends. The germline V gene has CDR1 MNHEY and CDR2 SMNVEV (reference sequence). CDR3 length: 13 amino acids. The CDR3 protein is CASSPISPTGYTF. CDR3 coding DNA: TGTGCCAGCAGTCCAATCTCACCGACTGGCTACACCTTC.

In this sample, this clonotype turned up a few times. This chain connects TRBV4-3 to TRBJ2-1; D is uncertain. Germline lookup yields CDR1 LGHNA and CDR2 YSLEER. V was trimmed by 3 bases and J by 6 bases, leaving 6 bases between them. The CDR3 is 12 amino acids. CDR3 sequence (DNA): TGCGCCAGCAGCCAGAGGCTCAATGAGCAGTTCTTC. Protein product: CASSQRLNEQFF.

The chain carries TRBV7-9 and TRBJ2-1, with unresolved D. The CDR3 contains 16 residues. Germline V gives CDR1 SEHNR, CDR2 FQNEAQ (reference sequence). The V and J ends lost 2 bases and 8 bases respectively, with 19 bases between them. CDR3 DNA sequence: TGTGCCAGCAGCTTATTCGGACGCCCCGACGTCGATGAGCAGTTCTTC. Its protein product is CASSLFGRPDVDEQFF.

The chain recombines TRBV11-1 with TRBJ2-5, with D hard to call. The V end was cut by 0 bases, the J end by 5 bases, with 10 bases between. CDR1 SGHAT and CDR2 FQDESV come from the germline V gene (reference sequence). The CDR3 extends over 14 amino acids. CDR3 nucleotides: TGTGCCAGCAGCTTAGCGGTCCCTGGGGAGACCCAGTACTTC. Translation: CASSLAVPGETQYF.

The chain couples TRBV4-3 to TRBJ1-1, with 7 bases aligning to TRBD1. Per germline, CDR1 LGHNA and CDR2 YSLEER. With 4 bases clipped from V and 5 bases from J, the junction kept 7 bases outside the gene matches. CDR3 length: 14 amino acids. The CDR3 spells CASSPSGGRTEAFF. CDR3 coding DNA: TGCGCCAGCAGCCCGTCAGGGGGGCGGACTGAAGCTTTCTTT.

This clonotype was seen a handful of times. The CDR3 sequence is CASSLEGRNTGELFF. Here the CDR3 DNA reads TGCGCCAGCAGCTTGGAGGGGCGGAACACCGGGGAGCTGTTTTTT. The genes are TRBV5-1 and TRBJ2-2; perhaps TRBD1 as D (5 bases). V lost 0 bases to trimming and J lost 1 base, with 7 bases between them. Germline values: CDR1 SGHRS, CDR2 YFSETQ. There are 15 residues in the CDR3.

The table lists this clonotype with a count of one. One end of the junction does not line up with germline, which may come from a read error. This chain connects TRBV18 to TRBJ2-7; 10 bases align to TRBD1. Judging by the DNA end, TRBJ2-5 fits better; the J call may be wrong. Germline V gene sequence: CDR1 KGHSH, CDR2 LQKENI. There are 15 residues in the CDR3. The CDR3: CASSAPGQGKETQYF. CDR3 DNA: TGTGCCAGCTCAGCACCGGGACAGGGGAAAGAGACCCAGTACTTC.

The V gene is TRBV5-1, the J gene TRBJ1-1; D is possibly TRBD1 (5 bases). CDR1 is SGHRS and CDR2 is YFSETQ in the germline V gene. Trimming cost V 2 bases and J 3 bases, with 14 bases left between them. CDR3 size: 15 residues. CDR3 region: CASSFQGKYDTEAFF. CDR3 coding DNA: TGCGCCAGCAGCTTCCAGGGAAAGTACGACACTGAAGCTTTCTTT.

The V gene is TRBV29-1, the J gene TRBJ2-2; TRBD2 aligns across 7 bases. V dropped 6 bases and J dropped 4; count of bases not matched to a gene: 8. The CDR3 runs to 14 residues. Germline V gives CDR1 SQVTM, CDR2 ANQGSEA. CDR3 protein: CSVLSGIVTGELFF. CDR3 nucleotide sequence: TGCAGCGTCTTGAGCGGGATTGTCACCGGGGAGCTGTTTTTT.